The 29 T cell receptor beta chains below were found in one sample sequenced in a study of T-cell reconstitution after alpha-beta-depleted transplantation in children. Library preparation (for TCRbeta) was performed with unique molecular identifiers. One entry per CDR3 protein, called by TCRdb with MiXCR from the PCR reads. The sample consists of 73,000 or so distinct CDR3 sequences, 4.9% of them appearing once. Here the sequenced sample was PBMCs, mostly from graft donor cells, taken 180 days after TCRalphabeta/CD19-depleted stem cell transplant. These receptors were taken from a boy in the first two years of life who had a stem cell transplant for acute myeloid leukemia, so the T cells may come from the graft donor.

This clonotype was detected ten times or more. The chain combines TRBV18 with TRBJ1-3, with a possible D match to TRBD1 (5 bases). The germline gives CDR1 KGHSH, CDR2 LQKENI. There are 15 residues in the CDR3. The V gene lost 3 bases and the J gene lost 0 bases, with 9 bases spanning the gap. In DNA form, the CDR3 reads TGTGCCAGCTCACCGGGACTGGACTCTGGAAACACCATATATTTT. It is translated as CASSPGLDSGNTIYF.

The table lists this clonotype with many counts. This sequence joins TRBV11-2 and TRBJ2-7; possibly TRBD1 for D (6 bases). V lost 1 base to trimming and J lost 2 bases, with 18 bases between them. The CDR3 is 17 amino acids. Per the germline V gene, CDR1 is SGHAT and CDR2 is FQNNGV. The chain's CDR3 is CASSLGNTGSWTYEQYF. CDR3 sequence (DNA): TGTGCCAGCAGCTTAGGGAATACAGGGAGTTGGACCTACGAGCAGTACTTC.

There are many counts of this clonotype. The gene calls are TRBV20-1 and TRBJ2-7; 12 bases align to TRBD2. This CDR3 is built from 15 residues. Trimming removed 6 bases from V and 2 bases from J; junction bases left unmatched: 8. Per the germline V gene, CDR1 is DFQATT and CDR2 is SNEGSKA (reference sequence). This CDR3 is CSASGLAGGAYEQYF. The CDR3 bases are TGCAGTGCATCTGGCCTAGCGGGGGGGGCCTACGAGCAGTACTTC.

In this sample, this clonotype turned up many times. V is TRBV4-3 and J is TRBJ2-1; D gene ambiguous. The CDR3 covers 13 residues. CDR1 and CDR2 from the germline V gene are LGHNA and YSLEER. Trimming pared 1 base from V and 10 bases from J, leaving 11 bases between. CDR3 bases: TGCGCCAGCAGCCAAGGTCACTTGATGGAGCAGTTCTTC. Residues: CASSQGHLMEQFF.

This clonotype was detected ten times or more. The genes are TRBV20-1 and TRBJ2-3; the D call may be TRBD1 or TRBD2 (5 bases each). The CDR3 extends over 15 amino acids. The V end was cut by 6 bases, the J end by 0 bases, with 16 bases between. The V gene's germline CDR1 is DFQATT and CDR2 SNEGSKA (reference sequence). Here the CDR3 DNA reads TGCAGTGCCCTTGTCGGGGACCCTAGCACAGATACGCAGTATTTT. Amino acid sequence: CSALVGDPSTDTQYF.

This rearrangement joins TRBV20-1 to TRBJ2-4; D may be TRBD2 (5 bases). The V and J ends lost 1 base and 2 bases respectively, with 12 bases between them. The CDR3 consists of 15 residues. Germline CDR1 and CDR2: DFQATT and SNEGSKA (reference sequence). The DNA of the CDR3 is TGCAGTGCTAGAGGGCCCCGAGGGTCCAAAAACATTCAGTACTTC. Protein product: CSARGPRGSKNIQYF.

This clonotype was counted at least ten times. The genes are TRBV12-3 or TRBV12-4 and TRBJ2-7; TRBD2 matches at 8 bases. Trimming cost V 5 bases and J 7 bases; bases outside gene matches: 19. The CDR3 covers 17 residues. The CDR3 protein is CASSPSGGLRSSGEQYF. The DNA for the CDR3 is TGTGCCAGCAGTCCTTCGGGGGGGCTCCGTAGTAGCGGTGAGCAGTACTTC.

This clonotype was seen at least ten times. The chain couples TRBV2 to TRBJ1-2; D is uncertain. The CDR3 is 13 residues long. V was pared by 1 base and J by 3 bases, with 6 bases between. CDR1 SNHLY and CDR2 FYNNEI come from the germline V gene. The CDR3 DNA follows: TGTGCCAGCAGTGAAGAAAGTGACTATGGCTACACCTTC. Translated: CASSEESDYGYTF.

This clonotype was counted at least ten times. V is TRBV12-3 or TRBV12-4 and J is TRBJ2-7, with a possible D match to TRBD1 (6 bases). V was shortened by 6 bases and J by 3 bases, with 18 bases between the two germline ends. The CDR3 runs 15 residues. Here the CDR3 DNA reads TGTGCCAGCAGCCCCAGGGAATGGACAGACTACGAGCAGTACTTC. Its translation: CASSPREWTDYEQYF.

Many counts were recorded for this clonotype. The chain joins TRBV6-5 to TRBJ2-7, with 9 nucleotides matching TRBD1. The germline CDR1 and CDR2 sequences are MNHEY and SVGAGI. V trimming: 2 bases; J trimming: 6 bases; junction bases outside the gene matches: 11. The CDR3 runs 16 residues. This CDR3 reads CASSYEDRGPFGEQYV. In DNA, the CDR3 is TGTGCCAGCAGTTACGAGGACAGGGGCCCCTTTGGCGAGCAGTACGTC.

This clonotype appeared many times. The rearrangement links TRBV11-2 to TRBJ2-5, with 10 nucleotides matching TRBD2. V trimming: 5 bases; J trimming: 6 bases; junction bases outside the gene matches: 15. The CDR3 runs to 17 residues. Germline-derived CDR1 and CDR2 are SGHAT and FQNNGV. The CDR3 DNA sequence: TGTGCCAGCAGCCTGGATAGAAGCGGGGGGGCCCGAAAGACCCAGTACTTC. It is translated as CASSLDRSGGARKTQYF.

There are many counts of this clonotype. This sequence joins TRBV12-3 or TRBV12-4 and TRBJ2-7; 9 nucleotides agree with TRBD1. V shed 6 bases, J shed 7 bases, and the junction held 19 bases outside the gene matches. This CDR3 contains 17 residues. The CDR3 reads CASSPWGQGGLLGEQYF. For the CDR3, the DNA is TGTGCCAGCAGCCCTTGGGGACAGGGAGGACTACTGGGGGAGCAGTACTTC.

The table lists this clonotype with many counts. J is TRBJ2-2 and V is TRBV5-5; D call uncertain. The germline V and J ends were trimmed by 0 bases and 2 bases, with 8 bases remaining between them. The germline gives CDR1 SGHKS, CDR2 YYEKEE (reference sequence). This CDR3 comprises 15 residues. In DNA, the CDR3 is TGTGCCAGCAGCTTGGTGGCTGTTAACACCGGGGAGCTGTTTTTT. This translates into CASSLVAVNTGELFF.

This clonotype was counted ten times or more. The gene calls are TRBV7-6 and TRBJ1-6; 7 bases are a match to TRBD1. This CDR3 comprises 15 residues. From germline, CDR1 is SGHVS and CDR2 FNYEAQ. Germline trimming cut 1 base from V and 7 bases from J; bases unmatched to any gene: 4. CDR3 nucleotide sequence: TGTGCCAGCAGCTTAGAACAGGGGCGAAATTCACCCCTCCACTTT. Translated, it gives CASSLEQGRNSPLHF.

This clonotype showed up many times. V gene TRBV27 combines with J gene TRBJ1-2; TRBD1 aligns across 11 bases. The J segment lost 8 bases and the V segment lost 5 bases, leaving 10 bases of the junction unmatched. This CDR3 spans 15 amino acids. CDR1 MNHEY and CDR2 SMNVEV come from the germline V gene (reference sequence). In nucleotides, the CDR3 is TGTGCCAGCAGTGAGTGGGACAGGGGGGCTCAAGGCTACACCTTC. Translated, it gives CASSEWDRGAQGYTF.

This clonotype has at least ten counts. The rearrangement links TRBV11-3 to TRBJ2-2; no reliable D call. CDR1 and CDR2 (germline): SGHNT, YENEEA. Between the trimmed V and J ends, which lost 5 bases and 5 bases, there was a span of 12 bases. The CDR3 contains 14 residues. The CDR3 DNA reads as TGTGCCAGCAGCCATCGTCAAGGGACCGGGGAGCTGTTTTTT. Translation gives CASSHRQGTGELFF.

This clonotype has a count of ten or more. The CDR3 DNA follows: TGTGCCATCAGTGCACAGGGGGCAGATACGCAGTATTTT. This sequence encodes CAISAQGADTQYF. The V call is TRBV10-3, the J call TRBJ2-3; 8 bases line up with TRBD1. CDR1 and CDR2 (germline): ENHRY, SYGVKD. V was pared by 4 bases and J by 4 bases, with 1 base of the junction left unmatched. CDR3 length: 13 amino acids.

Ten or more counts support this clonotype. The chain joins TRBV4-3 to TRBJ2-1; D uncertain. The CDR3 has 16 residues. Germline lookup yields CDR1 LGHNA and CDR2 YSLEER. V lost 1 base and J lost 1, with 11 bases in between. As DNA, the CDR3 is TGCGCCAGCAGCCAAGTCCCTTGGAGTTCCTACAATGAGCAGTTCTTC. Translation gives CASSQVPWSSYNEQFF.

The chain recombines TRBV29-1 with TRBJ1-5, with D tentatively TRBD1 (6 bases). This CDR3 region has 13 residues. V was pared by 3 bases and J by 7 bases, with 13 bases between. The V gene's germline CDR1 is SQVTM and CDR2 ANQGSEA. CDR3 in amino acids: CSVESGVGQPQHF. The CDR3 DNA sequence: TGCAGCGTTGAGTCAGGGGTGGGGCAGCCCCAGCATTTT.

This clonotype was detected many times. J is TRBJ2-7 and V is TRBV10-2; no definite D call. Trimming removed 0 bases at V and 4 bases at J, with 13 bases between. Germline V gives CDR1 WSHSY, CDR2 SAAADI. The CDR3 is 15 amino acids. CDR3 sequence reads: CASSESKGPTYEQYV. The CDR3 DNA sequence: TGCGCCAGCAGTGAGTCGAAAGGGCCTACGTACGAGCAGTACGTC.

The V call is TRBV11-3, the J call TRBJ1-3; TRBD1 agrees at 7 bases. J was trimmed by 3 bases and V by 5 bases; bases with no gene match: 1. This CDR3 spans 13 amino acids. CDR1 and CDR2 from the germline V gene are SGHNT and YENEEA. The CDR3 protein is CASSHRGGNTIYF. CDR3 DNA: TGTGCCAGCAGCCACAGGGGTGGAAACACCATATATTTT. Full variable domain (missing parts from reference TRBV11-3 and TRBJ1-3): EAGVVQSPRYKIIEKKQPVAFWCNPISGHNTLYWYLQNLGQGPELLIRYENEEAVDDSQLPKDRFSAERLKGVDSTLKIQPAELGDSAVYLCASSHRGGNTIYFGEGSWLTVV.

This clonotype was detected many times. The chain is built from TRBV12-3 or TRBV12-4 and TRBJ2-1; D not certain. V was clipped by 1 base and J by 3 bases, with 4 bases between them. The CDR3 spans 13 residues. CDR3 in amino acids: CASSLGDYNEQFF. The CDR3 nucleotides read TGTGCCAGCAGTTTAGGAGACTACAATGAGCAGTTCTTC.

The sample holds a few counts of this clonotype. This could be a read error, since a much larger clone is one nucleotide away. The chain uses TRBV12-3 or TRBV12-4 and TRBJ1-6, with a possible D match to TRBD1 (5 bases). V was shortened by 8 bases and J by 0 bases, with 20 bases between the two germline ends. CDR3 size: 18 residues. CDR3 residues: CASWNNWGPSSYNSPLHF. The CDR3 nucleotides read TGTGCCAGCTGGAACAATTGGGGACCGAGCTCCTATAATTCACCCCTCCACTTT.

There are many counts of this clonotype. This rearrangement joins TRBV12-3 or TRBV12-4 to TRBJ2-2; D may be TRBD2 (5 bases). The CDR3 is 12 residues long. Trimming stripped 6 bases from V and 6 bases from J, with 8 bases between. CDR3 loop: CASRLGAGELFF. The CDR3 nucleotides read TGTGCCAGCAGGCTCGGGGCCGGGGAGCTGTTTTTT.

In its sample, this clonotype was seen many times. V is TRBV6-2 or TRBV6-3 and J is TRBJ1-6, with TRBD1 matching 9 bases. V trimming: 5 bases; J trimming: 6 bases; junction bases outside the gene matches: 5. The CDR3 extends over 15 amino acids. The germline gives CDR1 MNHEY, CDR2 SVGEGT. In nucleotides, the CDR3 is TGTGCCAGCAGTAGACCGGGACAGGGTAATTCACCCCTCCACTTT. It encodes CASSRPGQGNSPLHF.

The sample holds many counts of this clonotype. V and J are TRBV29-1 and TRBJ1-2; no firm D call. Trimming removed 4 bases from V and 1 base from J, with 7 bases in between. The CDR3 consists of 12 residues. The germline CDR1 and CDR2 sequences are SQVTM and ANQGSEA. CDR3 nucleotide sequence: TGCAGCGTTGTATGGGGTAACTATGGCTACACCTTC. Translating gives CSVVWGNYGYTF.

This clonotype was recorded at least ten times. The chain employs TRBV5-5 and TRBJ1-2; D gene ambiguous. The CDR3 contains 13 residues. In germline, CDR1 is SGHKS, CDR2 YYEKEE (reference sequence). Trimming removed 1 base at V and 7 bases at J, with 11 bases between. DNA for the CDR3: TGTGCCAGCAGCTTGAGGCCGACGGGTGGCTACACCTTC. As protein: CASSLRPTGGYTF. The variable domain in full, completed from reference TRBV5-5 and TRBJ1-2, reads DAGVTQSPTHLIKTRGQQVTLRCSPISGHKSVSWYQQVLGQGPQFIFQYYEKEERGRGNFPDRFSARQFPNYSSELNVNALLLGDSALYLCASSLRPTGGYTFGSGTRLTVV.

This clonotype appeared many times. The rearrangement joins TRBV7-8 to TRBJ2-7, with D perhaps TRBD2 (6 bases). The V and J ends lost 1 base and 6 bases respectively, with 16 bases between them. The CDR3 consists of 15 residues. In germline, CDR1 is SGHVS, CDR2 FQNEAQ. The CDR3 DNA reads TGTGCCAGCAGCTTAGGACCCGGTCGGAGGGGCGAGCAGTACGTC. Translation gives CASSLGPGRRGEQYV.

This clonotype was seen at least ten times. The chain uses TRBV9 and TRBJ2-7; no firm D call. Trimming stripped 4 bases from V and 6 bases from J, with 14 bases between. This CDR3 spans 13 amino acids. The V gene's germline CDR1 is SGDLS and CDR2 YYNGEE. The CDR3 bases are TGTGCCAGCAGCCAAGAGCCCCGAACCGAGCAGTACTTC. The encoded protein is CASSQEPRTEQYF.